This is a list of T cell receptor beta chains from one sample in a study of T cell repertoires in cytomegalovirus infection. TCRdb processed the reads anew with MiXCR; each CDR3 protein has one entry. The sample yields 150,000 to 200,000 distinct CDR3 sequences, over 15% seen once. Sequencing was performed on CD8+ T cells from PBMCs. The receptor source for this set is a human donor in good health (CMV status not recorded). Some clones in this sample may be carry-over from other donors' samples. Each CDR3 is given with its conserved first and last residue. D genes are given only for firm matches. Only some rows state a clone size, as once, few, many or a class for expanded clones.

V: TRBV7-9; size: NA; J: TRBJ1-1; D: TRBD1; CDR3: CASRLASGGINTEAFF; DNA: TGTGCCAGCAGATTAGCTTCAGGGGGGATCAACACTGAAGCTTTCTTT
V: TRBV7-2; size: few; J: TRBJ1-1; D: NA; CDR3: CASSLRPPVEAFF; DNA: TGTGCCAGCAGCTTACGTCCCCCAGTCGAAGCTTTCTTT
V: TRBV28; size: few; J: TRBJ1-1; D: NA; CDR3: CASQNWGREGNTEAFF; DNA: TGTGCCAGCCAGAATTGGGGCAGGGAGGGGAACACTGAAGCTTTCTTT
V: TRBV7-9; size: NA; J: TRBJ2-6; D: NA; CDR3: CASRAPDGSGANVLTF; DNA: TGTGCCAGCAGGGCTCCTGACGGGTCTGGGGCCAACGTCCTGACTTTC
V: TRBV12-3/TRBV12-4; size: many; J: TRBJ2-1; D: NA; CDR3: CASSLSSNEQFF; DNA: TGTGCCAGCAGTTTAAGTAGCAATGAGCAGTTCTTC
V: TRBV7-9; size: NA; J: TRBJ1-1; D: NA; CDR3: CASSLGSGPEAFF; DNA: TGTGCCAGCAGCTTAGGGTCCGGCCCTGAAGCTTTCTTT
V: TRBV28; size: few; J: TRBJ2-1; D: TRBD2; CDR3: CASKVAGVVYNEQFF; DNA: TGTGCCAGCAAAGTCGCGGGAGTTGTCTACAATGAGCAGTTCTTC
V: TRBV7-9; size: few; J: TRBJ2-1; D: NA; CDR3: CASSPTRLDEQFF; DNA: TGTGCCAGCAGCCCAACCCGGCTGGATGAGCAGTTCTTC
V: TRBV19; size: NA; J: TRBJ1-1; D: NA; CDR3: CASSISENNEAFF; DNA: TGTGCCAGTAGTATCTCGGAAAACAATGAAGCTTTCTTT
V: TRBV7-6; size: few; J: TRBJ2-5; D: TRBD1; CDR3: CASSPRQGRGQETQYF; DNA: TGTGCCAGCAGCCCTCGACAGGGTAGGGGCCAAGAGACCCAGTACTTC
V: TRBV7-2; size: few; J: TRBJ2-7; D: NA; CDR3: CASSLKGVFYEQYF; DNA: TGTGCCAGCAGCTTAAAGGGTGTCTTCTACGAGCAGTACTTC
V: TRBV4-1; size: few; J: TRBJ2-2; D: TRBD2; CDR3: CASSQVGGRGNTGELFF; DNA: TGCGCCAGCAGCCAAGTCGGAGGGAGGGGGAACACCGGGGAGCTGTTTTTT
V: TRBV7-9; size: NA; J: TRBJ2-7; D: NA; CDR3: CASSSNGRDEQYF; DNA: TGTGCCAGCAGCTCGAACGGGAGAGACGAGCAGTACTTC
V: TRBV6-1; size: NA; J: TRBJ2-7; D: NA; CDR3: CASSEVGRSYEQYF; DNA: TGTGCCAGCAGTGAGGTAGGCAGATCCTACGAGCAGTACTTC
V: TRBV6-2/TRBV6-3; size: NA; J: TRBJ1-1; D: TRBD1; CDR3: CASSYSTADREEPEAFF; DNA: TGTGCCAGCAGTTACTCGACGGCAGACAGGGAGGAACCCGAAGCTTTCTTT
V: TRBV15; size: NA; J: TRBJ2-7; D: NA; CDR3: CATSRWGVAYEQYF; DNA: TGTGCCACCAGCAGGTGGGGAGTCGCCTACGAGCAGTACTTC
V: TRBV7-9; size: once; J: TRBJ1-1; D: NA; CDR3: CASSHSREDTEAFF; DNA: TGTGCCAGCAGCCACTCACGGGAGGACACTGAAGCTTTCTTT
V: TRBV7-2; size: many; J: TRBJ1-1; D: NA; CDR3: CASSRLAGATEAFF; DNA: TGTGCCAGCAGCCGCCTCGCGGGGGCAACTGAAGCTTTCTTT
V: TRBV28; size: NA; J: TRBJ1-6; D: NA; CDR3: CASSLGLASYNSPLHF; DNA: TGTGCCAGCAGTTTAGGTTTGGCCTCCTATAATTCACCCCTCCACTTT
V: TRBV10-3; size: NA; J: TRBJ1-5; D: NA; CDR3: CAIGDSGGQPQHF; DNA: TGTGCCATCGGGGACTCGGGGGGCCAGCCCCAGCATTTT
V: TRBV19; size: NA; J: TRBJ1-1; D: NA; CDR3: CASSMGSNTEAFF; DNA: TGTGCCAGTAGTATGGGTTCGAACACTGAAGCTTTCTTT
V: TRBV28; size: NA; J: TRBJ2-3; D: NA; CDR3: CASSLRGGLIADTQYF; DNA: TGTGCCAGCAGTTTACGGGGCGGGCTAATCGCAGATACGCAGTATTTT
V: TRBV4-3; size: NA; J: TRBJ2-1; D: TRBD2; CDR3: CASSQAPTSGRNEQFF; DNA: TGCGCCAGCAGCCAAGCTCCTACTAGCGGACGGAATGAGCAGTTCTTC
V: TRBV7-9; size: NA; J: TRBJ2-7; D: TRBD1; CDR3: CASSSRTGGNYEQYF; DNA: TGTGCCAGCAGCTCAAGGACAGGGGGAAACTACGAGCAGTACTTC
V: TRBV4-1; size: NA; J: TRBJ1-2; D: NA; CDR3: CASRGAGGYTF; DNA: TGTGCCAGCAGAGGGGCCGGCGGCTACACCTTC
V: TRBV4-1; size: few; J: TRBJ2-1; D: NA; CDR3: CASSQGREGRNEQFF; DNA: TGCGCCAGCAGCCAAGGTCGGGAAGGGAGAAATGAGCAGTTCTTC
V: TRBV14; size: few; J: TRBJ2-1; D: NA; CDR3: CASSQEPPRAGAYNEQFF; DNA: TGTGCCAGCAGCCAAGAACCCCCCAGGGCGGGGGCGTACAATGAGCAGTTCTTC
V: TRBV28; size: NA; J: TRBJ2-5; D: NA; CDR3: CASSSRGGDRFTQETQYF; DNA: TGTGCCAGCAGTTCTAGAGGGGGGGACAGATTTACCCAAGAGACCCAGTACTTC
V: TRBV19; size: few; J: TRBJ2-1; D: NA; CDR3: CASTGSSSSYNEQFF; DNA: TGTGCCAGTACAGGGAGTTCCAGCTCCTACAATGAGCAGTTCTTC
V: TRBV7-8; size: many; J: TRBJ2-1; D: NA; CDR3: CASSPRGRAYNEQFF; DNA: TGTGCCAGCAGCCCGCGGGGACGGGCCTACAATGAGCAGTTCTTC
V: TRBV7-9; size: NA; J: TRBJ1-5; D: NA; CDR3: CASSPANQPQHF; DNA: TGTGCCAGCAGCCCGGCGAATCAGCCCCAGCATTTT
V: TRBV6-4; size: NA; J: TRBJ2-2; D: TRBD2; CDR3: CASSDSSVVAGGRPGELFF; DNA: TGTGCCAGCAGTGACTCCTCGGTCGTGGCGGGAGGCCGACCCGGGGAGCTGTTTTTT
V: TRBV2; size: NA; J: TRBJ2-7; D: NA; CDR3: CASSERGAPPAYEQYF; DNA: TGTGCCAGCAGTGAACGAGGGGCCCCCCCCGCCTACGAGCAGTACTTC
V: TRBV12-3/TRBV12-4; size: many; J: TRBJ2-1; D: NA; CDR3: CASSSGSWSNEQFF; DNA: TGTGCCAGCAGTTCCGGGTCCTGGAGCAATGAGCAGTTCTTC
V: TRBV7-6; size: few; J: TRBJ2-2; D: NA; CDR3: CAISVIGRPANTGELFF; DNA: TGTGCCATCAGCGTCATAGGACGCCCAGCGAACACCGGGGAGCTGTTTTTT
V: TRBV6-2/TRBV6-3; size: NA; J: TRBJ2-7; D: TRBD2; CDR3: CASSYSRTSGRFGEQYF; DNA: TGTGCCAGCAGTTACTCCCGTACTAGCGGGAGGTTCGGCGAGCAGTACTTC
V: TRBV29-1; size: few; J: TRBJ1-5; D: NA; CDR3: CSVLSGGGNQPQHF; DNA: TGCAGCGTTCTCTCGGGGGGCGGCAATCAGCCCCAGCATTTT
V: TRBV5-6; size: NA; J: TRBJ2-5; D: NA; CDR3: CASSLLRGPQETQYF; DNA: TGTGCCAGCAGCTTATTAAGAGGACCGCAAGAGACCCAGTACTTC
V: TRBV7-6; size: few; J: TRBJ2-1; D: NA; CDR3: CASSFLWGDRMDEQFF; DNA: TGTGCCAGCAGCTTTTTGTGGGGGGACCGGATGGATGAGCAGTTCTTC
V: TRBV20-1; size: few; J: TRBJ1-2; D: NA; CDR3: CSARVVTEEDYGYTF; DNA: TGCAGTGCTAGAGTTGTGACGGAGGAGGACTATGGCTACACCTTC